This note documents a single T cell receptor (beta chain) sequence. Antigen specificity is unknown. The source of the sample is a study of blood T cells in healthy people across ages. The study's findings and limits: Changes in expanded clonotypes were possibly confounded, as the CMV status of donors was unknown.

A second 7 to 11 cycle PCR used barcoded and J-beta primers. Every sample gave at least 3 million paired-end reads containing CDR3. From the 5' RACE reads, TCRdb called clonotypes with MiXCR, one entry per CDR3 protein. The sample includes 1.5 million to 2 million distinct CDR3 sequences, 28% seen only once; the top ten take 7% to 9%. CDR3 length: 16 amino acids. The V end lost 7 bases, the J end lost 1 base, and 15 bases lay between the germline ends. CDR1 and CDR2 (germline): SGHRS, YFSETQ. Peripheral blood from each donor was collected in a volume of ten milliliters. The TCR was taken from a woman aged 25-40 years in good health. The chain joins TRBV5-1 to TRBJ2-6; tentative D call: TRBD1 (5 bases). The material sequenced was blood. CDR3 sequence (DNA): TGCGCCAGCGGACATTTTAGTGGGTCTGGGGCCAACGTCCTGACTTTC. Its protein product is CASGHFSGSGANVLTF.